Below, 31 T cell receptor beta chains from the same sample are listed, as sequenced in a study of cytomegalovirus exposure and HLA in healthy donors. 60 Vbeta and 13 Jbeta primers were used in PCR. Using immunoSEQ multiplex PCR, the repertoire was profiled, and TCRdb retains in-frame clones only, with some absent. Altogether 200,000 to 250,000 clones are present, approximately 80% being singletons, with the ten largest covering roughly 0.66%. The sample comprised PBMCs. These receptors originate from a boy younger than 10 in good health and CMV-seronegative.

The chain has TRBV2 and TRBJ2-1; 8 nucleotides agree with TRBD2. The CDR3 contains 15 residues. Germline lookup yields CDR1 SNHLY and CDR2 FYNNEI. Trimming took 6 bases from V and 2 from J; bases not matched to a gene: 6. Here the CDR3 DNA reads TGTGCCAGCAGGGGGACCGGGGGGGCCTACAATGAGCAGTTCTTC. It is translated as CASRGTGGAYNEQFF.

The chain recombines TRBV19 with TRBJ2-2; no clear D. Germline CDR1 is LNHDA and CDR2 is SQIVND (reference sequence). Trimming took 6 bases from V and 4 from J, leaving 6 bases between them. The CDR3 extends over 12 amino acids. In DNA form, the CDR3 reads TGTGCCAGTAGGAGTGTCACCGGGGAGCTGTTTTTT. Encoded protein: CASRSVTGELFF.

The V gene is TRBV5-1, the J gene TRBJ1-3; D may be TRBD1 (5 bases). Trimming removed 3 bases at V and 0 bases at J, with 10 bases between. The CDR3 is made up of 15 amino acids. CDR1 and CDR2 (germline): SGHRS, YFSETQ. CDR3 nucleotides: TGCGCCAGCAGCTCCGGGGGGGTCTCTGGAAACACCATATATTTT. Translation gives CASSSGGVSGNTIYF.

This clone showed up just once. The chain uses TRBV19 and TRBJ2-7; 15 bases line up with TRBD2. CDR1 and CDR2 from the germline V gene are LNHDA and SQIVND (reference sequence). The J segment lost 5 bases and the V segment lost 6 bases, leaving 8 bases of the junction unmatched. CDR3 size: 16 residues. The CDR3 DNA reads as TGTGCCAGTAGAATATCCGGGACTAGCGGGAGGCACGAGCAGTACTTC. Amino acid sequence: CASRISGTSGRHEQYF.

This rearrangement joins TRBV6-6 to TRBJ2-1; TRBD2 aligns across 8 bases. Looked up from germline, CDR1 is MNHNY and CDR2 is SVGAGI (reference sequence). This CDR3 region has 16 residues. After removal of 5 bases from V and 4 bases from J, the junction contained 10 bases not matched to a gene. CDR3 sequence (DNA): TGTGCCAGCAGTCCCACCCCGCGGGAGGAGTACAATGAGCAGTTCTTC. Translating gives CASSPTPREEYNEQFF.

The chain joins TRBV5-1 to TRBJ1-2, with 12 bases matching TRBD1. The CDR3 loop spans 17 amino acids. Germline-derived CDR1 and CDR2 are SGHRS and YFSETQ. The V and J ends lost 3 bases and 3 bases, in that order; junction bases with no gene match: 9. Written as DNA, the CDR3 is TGCGCCAGCAGCTCGGGACAGGGGGCCGCCTATGACTATGGCTACACCTTC. This codes for CASSSGQGAAYDYGYTF. Full variable domain (rest looked up from reference TRBV5-1 and TRBJ1-2): KAGVTQTPRYLIKTRGQQVTLSCSPISGHRSVSWYQQTPGQGLQFLFEYFSETQRNKGNFPGRFSGRQFSNSRSEMNVSTLELGDSALYLCASSSGQGAAYDYGYTFGSGTRLTVV.

The genes are TRBV30 and TRBJ1-5, with TRBD1 identical over 7 bases. J lost 4 bases, V lost 2 bases, and 5 bases had no gene match. This CDR3 is 14 amino acids long. The germline V gene has CDR1 GTSNPN and CDR2 SVGIG (reference sequence). The CDR3 protein is CAWSPGQANQPQHF. Written as DNA, the CDR3 is TGTGCCTGGAGTCCCGGACAGGCGAATCAGCCCCAGCATTTT.

The chain joins TRBV2 to TRBJ1-5; 8 positions agree with TRBD1. From germline, CDR1 is SNHLY and CDR2 FYNNEI. The V and J ends lost 2 bases and 6 bases, in that order; junction bases with no gene match: 9. The CDR3 runs to 16 residues. In DNA form, the CDR3 reads TGTGCCAGCAGTGAAACCCCTGGGACAGGAGGTCAGCCCCAGCATTTT. The encoded protein is CASSETPGTGGQPQHF.

The chain combines TRBV20-1 with TRBJ2-7; 9 bases line up with TRBD1. Germline values: CDR1 DFQATT, CDR2 SNEGSKA (reference sequence). Trimming took 7 bases from V and 5 from J; bases not matched to a gene: 3. The CDR3 extends over 11 amino acids. CDR3 coding DNA: TGCAGTGGGGACAGGGTTGACGAGCAGTACTTC. This gives the protein CSGDRVDEQYF.

The rearrangement links TRBV6-5 to TRBJ2-4; 9 positions agree with TRBD2. This CDR3 has 14 amino acids. After removal of 5 bases from V and 9 bases from J, the junction contained 8 bases not matched to a gene. Per the germline V gene, CDR1 is MNHEY and CDR2 is SVGAGI. The DNA of the CDR3 is TGTGCCAGCAGTAGCGGGGGGAAGAGGGGCATTCAGTACTTC. Encoded protein: CASSSGGKRGIQYF.

V and J are TRBV25-1 and TRBJ1-2; D remains ambiguous. The germline V gene encodes CDR1 MGHDK and CDR2 SYGVNS. The CDR3 is 11 residues long. V dropped 4 bases and J dropped 3 bases, with 3 bases sitting between them. The DNA for the CDR3 is TGTGCCAGCAGTGCGGACTATGGCTACACCTTC. The encoded protein is CASSADYGYTF.

The chain joins TRBV13 to TRBJ1-4, with TRBD1 identical over 9 bases. The length of the CDR3 is 15 residues. Trimming took 2 bases from V and 5 from J; bases not matched to a gene: 3. Germline CDR1 is PRHDT and CDR2 is FYEKMQ (reference sequence). The CDR3 region has the DNA TGTGCCAGCAGCTTATCCGGGACAGGGAATGAAAAACTGTTTTTT. It yields the protein CASSLSGTGNEKLFF.

V usage is TRBV19 and J usage is TRBJ2-7; D uncertain. V lost 3 bases and J lost 0, with 12 bases in between. Per the germline V gene, CDR1 is LNHDA and CDR2 is SQIVND (reference sequence). The CDR3 length is 15 residues. The CDR3 reads CASSIPIVRSYEQYF. DNA of the CDR3: TGTGCCAGTAGTATTCCTATTGTCCGCTCCTACGAGCAGTACTTC.

J is TRBJ1-5 and V is TRBV2; D ambiguous. CDR3 length: 13 amino acids. The germline CDR1 and CDR2 sequences are SNHLY and FYNNEI. The V end was cut by 2 bases, the J end by 5 bases, with 7 bases between. In nucleotides, the CDR3 is TGTGCCAGCAGTGAATGGCAAGATCAGCCCCAGCATTTT. This encodes CASSEWQDQPQHF. Supplemented by reference TRBV2 and TRBJ1-5, the full variable domain reads EPEVTQTPSHQVTQMGQEVILRCVPISNHLYFYWYRQILGQKVEFLVSFYNNEISEKSEIFDDQFSVERPDGSNFTLKIRSTKLEDSAMYFCASSEWQDQPQHFGDGTRLSIL.

The rearrangement joins TRBV5-1 to TRBJ1-4; 8 nucleotides align to TRBD1. Unmatched junction bases numbered 17, after V lost 4 bases and J lost 0 bases. The CDR3 covers 20 residues. From germline, CDR1 is SGHRS and CDR2 YFSETQ. The CDR3 DNA follows: TGCGCCAGCAGCCATGGACAGGGTCCTATGAGTACTGCAACTAATGAAAAACTGTTTTTT. Translating gives CASSHGQGPMSTATNEKLFF.

The genes are TRBV29-1 and TRBJ2-1, with TRBD1 matching over 7 bases. After removal of 6 bases from V and 4 bases from J, the junction contained 6 bases not matched to a gene. Germline CDR1 is SQVTM and CDR2 is ANQGSEA. The CDR3 totals 13 residues. The CDR3, as DNA: TGCAGCGTGCCCCTGACAGGGTACAATGAGCAGTTCTTC. Encoded protein: CSVPLTGYNEQFF.

The rearrangement joins TRBV7-6 to TRBJ2-1; 7 bases are a match to TRBD2. This CDR3 is built from 15 residues. Germline V gene sequence: CDR1 SGHVS, CDR2 FNYEAQ. With V trimmed by 0 bases and J by 2 bases, 1 base remained unmatched. The CDR3: CASSLAGGPYNEQFF. The CDR3 DNA follows: TGTGCCAGCAGCTTAGCGGGAGGGCCCTACAATGAGCAGTTCTTC.

The J gene is TRBJ2-5, the V gene TRBV2; D not certain. The J call may be faulty, since TRBJ2-7 better matches the DNA end. The CDR3 extends over 14 amino acids. Germline V lookup: CDR1 SNHLY, CDR2 FYNNEI. The CDR3 coding sequence is TGTGCCAGCAGTGACGACCGGCTAGCCTACGAGCAGTACTTC. This translates into CASSDDRLAYEQYF.

The chain has TRBV30 and TRBJ1-2; 11 positions match TRBD1. After removal of 4 bases from V and 12 bases from J, the junction contained 13 bases not matched to a gene. Germline values: CDR1 GTSNPN, CDR2 SVGIG (reference sequence). CDR3 length equals 14 residues. CDR3 sequence (DNA): TGTGCCTGGACTCTGGACAGGGGGCTCCGTCGGAACACCTTC. Protein sequence: CAWTLDRGLRRNTF.

The chain recombines TRBV28 with TRBJ1-6, with D possibly matching TRBD1 (6 bases). The V and J ends lost 5 bases and 1 base respectively, with 12 bases between them. Germline CDR1 MDHEN, CDR2 SYDVKM. The CDR3 is made up of 16 amino acids. The CDR3 loop reads CASSQQGRSYNSPLHF. The CDR3 region has the DNA TGTGCCAGCAGTCAACAGGGCAGGTCCTATAATTCACCCCTCCACTTT.

This clone occurred a few times. The CDR3 coding sequence is TGTGCCAGCAGAGGGACTCAGAACACTGAAGCTTTCTTT. This codes for CASRGTQNTEAFF. The rearrangement links TRBV7-9 to TRBJ1-1; D is possibly TRBD1 (5 bases). V gave up 6 bases and J gave up 1 base, with 9 bases separating them. Germline CDR1 SEHNR, CDR2 FQNEAQ (reference sequence). The CDR3 extends over 13 amino acids.

This clone was seen once. The chain uses TRBV7-3 and TRBJ2-3; TRBD2 matches 16 bases. Trimming at V came to 5 bases and at J to 4 bases, leaving 9 bases not matched to a gene. Germline V gene lookup returns CDR1 SGHTA and CDR2 FQGTGA. CDR3 length: 18 amino acids. The CDR3 protein is CASSPTGLAGGPPDTQYF. Written as DNA, the CDR3 is TGTGCCAGCAGCCCCACGGGACTAGCGGGGGGGCCGCCAGATACGCAGTATTTT.

This clone was recorded only once. This chain connects TRBV6-6 to TRBJ2-4; maybe TRBD2 (6 bases). The V end was cut by 2 bases, the J end by 6 bases, with 11 bases between. CDR3 size: 14 residues. Germline V gene sequence: CDR1 MNHNY, CDR2 SVGAGI (reference sequence). The CDR3 loop is CASSYRDSSNIQYF. In DNA form, the CDR3 reads TGTGCCAGCAGTTACCGGGACTCCTCAAACATTCAGTACTTC.

This clone has only one observation. V is TRBV6-6 and J is TRBJ2-3; 10 bases agree with TRBD1. The CDR3 covers 15 residues. V dropped 8 bases and J dropped 5; count of bases not matched to a gene: 10. CDR1 is MNHNY, CDR2 SVGAGI, per germline (reference sequence). The CDR3 DNA follows: TGTGCCAGCCCAAAGACAGGGGGCGATGGAGATACGCAGTATTTT. Amino acids: CASPKTGGDGDTQYF.

V is TRBV4-1 and J is TRBJ2-3, with 8 bases aligning to TRBD2. Looked up from germline, CDR1 is MGHRA and CDR2 is YSYEKL. J gave up 2 bases and V 4 bases, and 11 bases lay outside the gene matches. This CDR3 region has 17 residues. In nucleotides, the CDR3 is TGCGCCAGCAGCCCAGGGACTAGTGCCTCACTCACAGATACGCAGTATTTT. Protein product: CASSPGTSASLTDTQYF.

This clone appeared a single time. The rearrangement joins TRBV6-6 to TRBJ2-7; D might be TRBD1 (6 bases). V was trimmed by 5 bases and J by 6 bases, leaving 20 bases between them. Germline-derived CDR1 and CDR2 are MNHNY and SVGAGI (reference sequence). There are 15 residues in the CDR3. The CDR3 region has the DNA TGTGCCAGCAGTAGCTTACAGGGTACTGGGATCGAGCAGTACTTC. Its protein is CASSSLQGTGIEQYF.

This clone was seen only once. The V gene is TRBV19, the J gene TRBJ2-5, with no clear D. CDR1 and CDR2 from the germline V gene are LNHDA and SQIVND (reference sequence). V was clipped by 10 bases and J by 3 bases, with 15 bases between them. The CDR3 totals 13 residues. CDR3 nucleotides: TGTGCCACTTCCCGCCTCTCAGAAGAGACCCAGTACTTC. Amino acids: CATSRLSEETQYF.

This chain joins TRBV13 and TRBJ2-7; D possibly corresponds to TRBD1 (6 bases). CDR3 size: 13 residues. V was shortened by 3 bases and J by 4 bases, with 10 bases between the two germline ends. From germline, CDR1 is PRHDT and CDR2 FYEKMQ (reference sequence). CDR3 in amino acids: CASSFTQGYEQYF. As DNA, the CDR3 is TGTGCCAGCAGCTTTACACAGGGTTACGAGCAGTACTTC. Full variable domain (missing parts from reference TRBV13 and TRBJ2-7): AAGVIQSPRHLIKEKRETATLKCYPIPRHDTVYWYQQGPGQDPQFLISFYEKMQSDKGSIPDRFSAQQFSDYHSELNMSSLELGDSALYFCASSFTQGYEQYFGPGTRLTVT.

The chain joins TRBV29-1 to TRBJ1-2; 8 bases fit TRBD1. Per the germline V gene, CDR1 is SQVTM and CDR2 is ANQGSEA. The CDR3 spans 15 residues. V was pared by 5 bases and J by 5 bases, with 13 bases of the junction left unmatched. DNA of the CDR3: TGCAGCGTTCTGAGGACAGGGAGTCTCGAGTATGGCTACACCTTC. Protein sequence: CSVLRTGSLEYGYTF.

This clone was recorded a few times. This chain uses TRBV5-6 with TRBJ1-4; TRBD1 is a possible D gene (6 bases). The germline gives CDR1 SGHDT, CDR2 YYEEEE. V gave up 4 bases and J gave up 8 bases, with 18 bases separating them. This CDR3 has 15 residues. CDR3: CASSLQGWGNEKLFF. The CDR3 DNA reads TGTGCCAGCAGCCTCCAGGGGTGGGGAAACGAAAAACTGTTTTTT.

The genes are TRBV6-5 and TRBJ1-2; the match to TRBD1 covers 8 bases. CDR3 length: 14 amino acids. Trimming removed 5 bases from V and 3 bases from J; junction bases left unmatched: 5. Germline CDR1 MNHEY, CDR2 SVGAGI. The CDR3 DNA is TGTGCCAGCAGTGGGGACAGGAGATACTATGGCTACACCTTC. Protein product: CASSGDRRYYGYTF.